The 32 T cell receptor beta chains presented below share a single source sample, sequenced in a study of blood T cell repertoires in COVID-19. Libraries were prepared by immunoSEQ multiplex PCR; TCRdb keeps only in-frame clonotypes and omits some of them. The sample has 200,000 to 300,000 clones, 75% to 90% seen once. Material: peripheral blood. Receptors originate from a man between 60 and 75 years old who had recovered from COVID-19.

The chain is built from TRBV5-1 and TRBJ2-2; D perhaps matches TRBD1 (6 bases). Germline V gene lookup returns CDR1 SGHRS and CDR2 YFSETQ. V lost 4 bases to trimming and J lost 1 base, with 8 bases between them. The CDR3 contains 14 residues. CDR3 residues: CASSTGQNTGELFF. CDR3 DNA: TGCGCCAGCAGCACGGGACAGAACACCGGGGAGCTGTTTTTT.

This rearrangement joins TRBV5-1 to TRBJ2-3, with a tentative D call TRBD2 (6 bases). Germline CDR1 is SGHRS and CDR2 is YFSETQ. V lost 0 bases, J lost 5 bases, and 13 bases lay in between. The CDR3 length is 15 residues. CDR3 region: CASSLAGGDGDTQYF. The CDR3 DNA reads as TGCGCCAGCAGCTTGGCTGGAGGGGATGGAGATACGCAGTATTTT.

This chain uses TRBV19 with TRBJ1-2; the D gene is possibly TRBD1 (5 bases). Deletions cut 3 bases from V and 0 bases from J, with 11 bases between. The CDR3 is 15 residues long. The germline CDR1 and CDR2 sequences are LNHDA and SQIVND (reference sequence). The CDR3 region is CASSINRGANYGYTF. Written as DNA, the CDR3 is TGTGCCAGTAGTATCAACCGGGGGGCTAACTATGGCTACACCTTC.

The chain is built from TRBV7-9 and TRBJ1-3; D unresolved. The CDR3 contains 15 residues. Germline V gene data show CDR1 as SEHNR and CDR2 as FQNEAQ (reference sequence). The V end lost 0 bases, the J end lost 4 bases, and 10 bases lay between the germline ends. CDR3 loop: CASSLAGRGGNTIYF. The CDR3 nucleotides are TGTGCCAGCAGCTTAGCCGGCCGGGGAGGAAACACCATATATTTT.

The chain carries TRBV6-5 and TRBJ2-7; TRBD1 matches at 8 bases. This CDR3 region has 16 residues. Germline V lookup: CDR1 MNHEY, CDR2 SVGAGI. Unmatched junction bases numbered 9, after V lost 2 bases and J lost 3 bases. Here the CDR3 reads CASSYGSGDRNYEQYF. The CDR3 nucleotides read TGTGCCAGCAGTTACGGATCAGGGGACAGGAACTACGAGCAGTACTTC.

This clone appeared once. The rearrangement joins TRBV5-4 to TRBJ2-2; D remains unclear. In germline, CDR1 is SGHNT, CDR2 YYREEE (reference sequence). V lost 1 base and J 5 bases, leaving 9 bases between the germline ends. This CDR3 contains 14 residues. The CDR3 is CASSLKPGTGELFF. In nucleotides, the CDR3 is TGTGCCAGCAGCTTGAAGCCAGGTACCGGGGAGCTGTTTTTT.

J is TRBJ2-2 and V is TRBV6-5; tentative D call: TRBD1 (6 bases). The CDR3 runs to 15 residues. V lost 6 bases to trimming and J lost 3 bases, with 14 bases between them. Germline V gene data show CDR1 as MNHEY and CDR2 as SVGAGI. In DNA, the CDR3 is TGTGCCAGCAGAGACAGGACAAGGTACACCGGGGAGCTGTTTTTT. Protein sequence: CASRDRTRYTGELFF.

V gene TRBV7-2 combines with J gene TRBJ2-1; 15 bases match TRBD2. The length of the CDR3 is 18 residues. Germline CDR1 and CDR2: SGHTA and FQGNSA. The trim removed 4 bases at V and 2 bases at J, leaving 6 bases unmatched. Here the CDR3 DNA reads TGTGCCAGCAGCTCCGGACTAGCGGGGGGGAAGGCCTACAATGAGCAGTTCTTC. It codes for CASSSGLAGGKAYNEQFF.

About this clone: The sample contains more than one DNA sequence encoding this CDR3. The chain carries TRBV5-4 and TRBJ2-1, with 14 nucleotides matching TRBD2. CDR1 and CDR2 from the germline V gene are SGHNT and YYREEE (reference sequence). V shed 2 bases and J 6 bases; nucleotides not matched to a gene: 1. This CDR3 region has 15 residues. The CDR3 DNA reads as TGTGCCAGCAGCTTCGGACTAGCGGGGGGCAATGAGCAGTTCTTC. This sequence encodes CASSFGLAGGNEQFF.

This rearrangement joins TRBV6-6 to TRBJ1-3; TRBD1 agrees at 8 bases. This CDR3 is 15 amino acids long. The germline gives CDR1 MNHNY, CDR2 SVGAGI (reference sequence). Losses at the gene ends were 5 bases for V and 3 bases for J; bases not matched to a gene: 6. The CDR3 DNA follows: TGTGCCAGCAGTCATAGGACAGGGTTTGGAAACACCATATATTTT. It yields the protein CASSHRTGFGNTIYF.

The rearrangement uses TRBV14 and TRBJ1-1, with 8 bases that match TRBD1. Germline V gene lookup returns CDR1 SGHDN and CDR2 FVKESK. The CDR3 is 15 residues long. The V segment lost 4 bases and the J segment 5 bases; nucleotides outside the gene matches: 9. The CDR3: CASSRSDRGWTEAFF. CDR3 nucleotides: TGTGCCAGCAGCCGATCTGACAGGGGCTGGACTGAAGCTTTCTTT.

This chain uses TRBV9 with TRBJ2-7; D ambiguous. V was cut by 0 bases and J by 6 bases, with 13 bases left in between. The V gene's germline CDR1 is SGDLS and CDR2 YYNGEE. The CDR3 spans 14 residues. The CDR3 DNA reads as TGTGCCAGCAGCGTAGCTTGGGCAGCTTCCGAGCAGTACTTC. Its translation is CASSVAWAASEQYF.

The CDR3 here is CASSQGRNGADTQYF. CDR3 nucleotides: TGTGCCAGCAGCCAGGGTAGAAATGGAGCAGATACGCAGTATTTT. The genes are TRBV21-1 and TRBJ2-3; no DNA check was done on the table's D call, TRBD1. TRBV21-1 is deemed a pseudogene. This CDR3 region has 15 residues.

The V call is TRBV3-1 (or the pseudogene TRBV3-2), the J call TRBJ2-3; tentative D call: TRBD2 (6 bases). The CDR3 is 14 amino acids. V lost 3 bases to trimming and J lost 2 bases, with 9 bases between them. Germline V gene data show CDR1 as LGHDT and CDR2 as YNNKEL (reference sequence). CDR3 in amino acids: CASSQGGPTDTQYF. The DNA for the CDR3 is TGTGCCAGCAGCCAGGGGGGACCCACAGATACGCAGTATTTT.

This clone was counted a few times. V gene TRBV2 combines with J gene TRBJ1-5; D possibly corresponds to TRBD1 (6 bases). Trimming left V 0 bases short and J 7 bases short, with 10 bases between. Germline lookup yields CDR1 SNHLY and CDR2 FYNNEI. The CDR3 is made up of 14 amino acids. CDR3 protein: CASSEARGPQPQHF. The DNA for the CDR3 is TGTGCCAGCAGTGAAGCCAGGGGACCCCAGCCCCAGCATTTT.

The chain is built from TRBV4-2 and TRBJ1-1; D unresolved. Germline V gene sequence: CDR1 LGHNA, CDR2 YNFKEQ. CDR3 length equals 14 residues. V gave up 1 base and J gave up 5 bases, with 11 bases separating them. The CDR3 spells CASSQGGGRTEAFF. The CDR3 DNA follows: TGTGCCAGCAGCCAAGGGGGAGGGAGGACTGAAGCTTTCTTT.

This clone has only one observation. Written as DNA, the CDR3 is TGTGCCAGCAGCCCAAGAAGACAGGGGGGTGGCTACGAGCAGTACTTC. It yields the protein CASSPRRQGGGYEQYF. The chain combines TRBV5-4 with TRBJ2-7; 9 nucleotides agree with TRBD1. CDR3 length: 16 residues. J gave up 3 bases and V 4 bases, and 11 bases lay outside the gene matches. The germline V gene encodes CDR1 SGHNT and CDR2 YYREEE (reference sequence).

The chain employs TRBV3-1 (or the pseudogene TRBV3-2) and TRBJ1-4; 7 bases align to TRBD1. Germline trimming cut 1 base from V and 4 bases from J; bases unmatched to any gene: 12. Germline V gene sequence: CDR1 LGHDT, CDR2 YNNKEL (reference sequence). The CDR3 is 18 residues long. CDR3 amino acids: CASSQGVGRGSGNEKLFF. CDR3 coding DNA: TGTGCCAGCAGCCAAGGAGTTGGCAGGGGGTCTGGTAATGAAAAACTGTTTTTT.

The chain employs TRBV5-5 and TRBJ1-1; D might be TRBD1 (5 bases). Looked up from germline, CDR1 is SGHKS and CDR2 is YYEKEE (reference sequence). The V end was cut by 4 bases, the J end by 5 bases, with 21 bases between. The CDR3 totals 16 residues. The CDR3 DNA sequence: TGTGCCAGCAGCCCGCCTTCCCGGGGGGGTTTAACTGAAGCTTTCTTT. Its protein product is CASSPPSRGGLTEAFF.

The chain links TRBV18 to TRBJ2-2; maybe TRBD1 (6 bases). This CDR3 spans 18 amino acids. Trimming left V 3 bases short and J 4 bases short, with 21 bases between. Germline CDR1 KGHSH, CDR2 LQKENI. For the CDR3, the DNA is TGTGCCAGCTCACCTTTTATACCCGGGACATCAACCACCGGGGAGCTGTTTTTT. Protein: CASSPFIPGTSTTGELFF. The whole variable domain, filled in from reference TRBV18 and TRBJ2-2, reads NAGVMQNPRHLVRRRGQEARLRCSPMKGHSHVYWYRQLPEEGLKFMVYLQKENIIDESGMPKERFSAEFPKEGPSILRIQQVVRGDSAAYFCASSPFIPGTSTTGELFFGEGSRLTVL.

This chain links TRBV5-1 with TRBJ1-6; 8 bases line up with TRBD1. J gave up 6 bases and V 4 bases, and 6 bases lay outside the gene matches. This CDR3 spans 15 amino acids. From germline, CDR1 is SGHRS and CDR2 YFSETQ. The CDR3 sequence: CASSTSGGANSPLHF. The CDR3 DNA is TGCGCCAGCAGCACCTCAGGGGGCGCTAATTCACCCCTCCACTTT.

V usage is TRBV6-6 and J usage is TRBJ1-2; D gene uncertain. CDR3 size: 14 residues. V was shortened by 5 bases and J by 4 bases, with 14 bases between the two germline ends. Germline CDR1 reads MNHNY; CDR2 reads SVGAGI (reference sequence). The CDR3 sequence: CASSDREQIYGYTF. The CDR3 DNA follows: TGTGCCAGCAGTGATAGGGAGCAGATCTATGGCTACACCTTC.

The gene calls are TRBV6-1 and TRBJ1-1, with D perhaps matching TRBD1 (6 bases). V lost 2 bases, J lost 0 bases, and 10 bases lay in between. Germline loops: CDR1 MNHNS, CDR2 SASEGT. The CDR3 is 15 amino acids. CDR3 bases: TGTGCCAGCAGTGAAATAGGACAGCTGAACACTGAAGCTTTCTTT. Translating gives CASSEIGQLNTEAFF.

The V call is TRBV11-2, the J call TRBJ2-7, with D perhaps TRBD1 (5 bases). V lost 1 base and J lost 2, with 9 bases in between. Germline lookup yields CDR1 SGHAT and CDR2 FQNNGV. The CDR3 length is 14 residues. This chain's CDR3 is CASSLGQSPYEQYF. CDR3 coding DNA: TGTGCCAGCAGCTTAGGACAGAGCCCCTACGAGCAGTACTTC.

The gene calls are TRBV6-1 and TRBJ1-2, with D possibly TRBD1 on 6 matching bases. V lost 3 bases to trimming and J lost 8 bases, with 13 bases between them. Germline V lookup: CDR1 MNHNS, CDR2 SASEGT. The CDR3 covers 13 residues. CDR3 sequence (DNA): TGTGCCAGCAGTGACAGGGGATCGGGAGGCTACACCTTC. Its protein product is CASSDRGSGGYTF.

This chain's CDR3 is CASSRPGRREEKLFF. The CDR3 DNA is TGTGCCAGCAGTCGTCCCGGACGGAGGGAAGAAAAACTGTTTTTT. This sequence joins TRBV11-2 and TRBJ1-4; D is unresolved. The germline CDR1 and CDR2 sequences are SGHAT and FQNNGV. This CDR3 comprises 15 residues. The V gene lost 6 bases and the J gene lost 8 bases, with 19 bases spanning the gap.

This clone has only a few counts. Written as DNA, the CDR3 is TGTGCCAGTAGTGAAGGGACAGGGAGGGTGCGGGCTTTCTTT. This codes for CASSEGTGRVRAFF. The chain recombines TRBV19 with TRBJ1-1; 9 nucleotides match TRBD1. The junction had 12 bases not matched to a gene; V was cut back by 5 bases and J by 11 bases. This CDR3 has 14 amino acids. Per the germline V gene, CDR1 is LNHDA and CDR2 is SQIVND (reference sequence).

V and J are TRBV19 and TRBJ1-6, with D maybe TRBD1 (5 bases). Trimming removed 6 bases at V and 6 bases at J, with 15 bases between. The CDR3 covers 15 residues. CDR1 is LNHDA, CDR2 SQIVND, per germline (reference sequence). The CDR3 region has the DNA TGTGCCAGTAGCGGGGGGACGCTCGTTAATTCACCCCTCCACTTT. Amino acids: CASSGGTLVNSPLHF. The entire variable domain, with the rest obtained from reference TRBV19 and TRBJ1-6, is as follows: DGGITQSPKYLFRKEGQNVTLSCEQNLNHDAMYWYRQDPGQGLRLIYYSQIVNDFQKGDIAEGYSVSREKKESFPLTVTSAQKNPTAFYLCASSGGTLVNSPLHFGNGTRLTVT.

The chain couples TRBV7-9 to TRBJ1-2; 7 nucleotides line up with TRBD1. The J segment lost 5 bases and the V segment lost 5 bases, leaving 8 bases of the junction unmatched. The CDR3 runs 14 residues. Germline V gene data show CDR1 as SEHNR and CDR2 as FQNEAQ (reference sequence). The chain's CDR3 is CASSAGGIAYGYTF. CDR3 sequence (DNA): TGTGCCAGCAGCGCAGGGGGAATAGCGTATGGCTACACCTTC.

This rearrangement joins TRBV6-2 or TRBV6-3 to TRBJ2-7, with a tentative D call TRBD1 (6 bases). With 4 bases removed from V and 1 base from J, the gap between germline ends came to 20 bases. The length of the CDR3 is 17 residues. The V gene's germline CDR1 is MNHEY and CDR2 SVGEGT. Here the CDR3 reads CASSSPSAGVESYEQYV. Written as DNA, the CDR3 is TGTGCCAGCAGTTCACCATCGGCAGGGGTGGAGTCCTACGAGCAGTACGTC.

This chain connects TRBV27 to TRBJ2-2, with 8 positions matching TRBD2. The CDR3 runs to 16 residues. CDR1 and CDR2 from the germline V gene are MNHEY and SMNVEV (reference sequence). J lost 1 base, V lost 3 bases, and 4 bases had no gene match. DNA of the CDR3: TGTGCCAGCAGTTTTGGCGGGGGGCGGAACACCGGGGAGCTGTTTTTT. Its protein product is CASSFGGGRNTGELFF.

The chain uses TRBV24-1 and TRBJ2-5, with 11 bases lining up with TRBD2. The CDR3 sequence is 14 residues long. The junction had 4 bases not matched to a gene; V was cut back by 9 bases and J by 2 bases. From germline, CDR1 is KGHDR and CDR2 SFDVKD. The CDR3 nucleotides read TGTGCCACCTTTAGCGGGGGGGGACAAGAGACCCAGTACTTC. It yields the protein CATFSGGGQETQYF.